The source of this TCR beta chain is a study of cytomegalovirus exposure and HLA in healthy donors. Vbeta (60) and Jbeta (13) primers were used in the PCR. Some clones are missing from TCRdb's copy, which holds only in-frame ones; the method was immunoSEQ multiplex PCR. The profile shows roughly 250,000 clones, 75% to 90% of them singletons. Regarding the study as a whole: Altogether, around 160 TCR beta chains were recorded as cytomegalovirus-associated.

Comments on this clone: Its specificity is unknown.

The clonotype comes from a girl aged 2-10 years in good health and CMV-seronegative. The sample consisted of PBMCs.

The CDR3: CASSLRAGTYEQYF. CDR3 nucleotide sequence: TGTGCCAGCAGTTTAAGAGCGGGAACCTACGAGCAGTACTTC. This chain uses TRBV27 with TRBJ2-7, with 7 bases identical to TRBD2. CDR1 and CDR2 from the germline V gene are MNHEY and SMNVEV (reference sequence). The V segment lost 2 bases and the J segment 2 bases; nucleotides outside the gene matches: 3. This CDR3 is built from 14 residues.